The clone carrying this TCR beta chain was seen at least ten times. Its antigen remains unidentified. The library protocol tagged each TCR cDNA with a unique molecular identifier. TCRdb analysed the 5' RACE reads with MiXCR anew, one entry per CDR3 protein. The table lists under 30,000 distinct CDR3 sequences, less than 3.5% of them singletons. These data belong to a study of spatial heterogeneity in lung cancer. Study-wide context: The count of detected beta-chain sequences consistently exceeded that of alpha-chain sequences.

Noted time point: sample taken at primary tumor resection. The donor population consisted of 72 patients with untreated, early-stage non-small cell lung cancer. The study, taken as a whole, reports: At tumor resection, ubiquitous expanded TCRs were detected in blood more often than later.

CDR1 is SGHDN and CDR2 is FVKESK in the germline V gene. The CDR3 spans 15 residues. V was pared by 1 base and J by 2 bases, with 10 bases between. The specimen comprised PBMCs, sampled at surgery. This chain connects TRBV14 to TRBJ2-3; D remains ambiguous. This sequence was found in a female donor with early-stage non-small cell lung cancer. CDR3 DNA: TGTGCCAGCAGCCAAGTCCTGGGGTACACAGATACGCAGTATTTT. This gives the protein CASSQVLGYTDTQYF.